A single sample gave rise to the 26 T cell receptor beta chains below, sequenced in a study of blood T cells in healthy people across ages. With a J-beta primer mix and a sample-barcoded 5' primer, a second PCR ran 7 to 11 cycles. TCRdb used MiXCR to reprocess the 5' RACE reads, holding one entry per CDR3 protein. The sample contains more than 650,000 distinct CDR3 sequences, 50% to 65% of which appear only once. The sequenced sample consisted of blood. Source of these receptors: a man older than 75 in good health.

The rearrangement links TRBV29-1 to TRBJ2-5; 13 nucleotides match TRBD2. Germline assignment: CDR1 SQVTM and CDR2 ANQGSEA. After removal of 7 bases from V and 11 bases from J, the junction contained 13 bases not matched to a gene. This CDR3 contains 14 residues. The CDR3 is CSAMTSGRQNEQYF. CDR3 DNA sequence: TGCAGCGCCATGACTAGCGGGAGGCAGAATGAGCAGTACTTC.

The chain joins TRBV9 to TRBJ2-5; the D gene could be TRBD1 or TRBD2 (5 bases each). Germline V gene data show CDR1 as SGDLS and CDR2 as YYNGEE. This CDR3 is built from 15 residues. The ends were cut back, 0 bases at V and 4 bases at J, with 13 bases in the middle. DNA for the CDR3: TGTGCCAGCAGCGTAGGTTGGGGGACCATAGAGACCCAGTACTTC. Translated: CASSVGWGTIETQYF.

This clonotype turned up a few times. The V call is TRBV6-2 or TRBV6-3, the J call TRBJ2-1; 14 nucleotides agree with TRBD2. This CDR3 region has 14 residues. Germline lookup yields CDR1 MNHEY and CDR2 SVGEGT. The junction had 1 base not matched to a gene; V was cut back by 5 bases and J by 7 bases. The CDR3 DNA reads as TGTGCCAGCAGTGGGACTAGCGGGAGAAATGAGCAGTTCTTC. This codes for CASSGTSGRNEQFF.

This clonotype was seen many times. The chain carries TRBV29-1 and TRBJ2-7; 7 nucleotides match TRBD2. This CDR3 is 15 amino acids long. Trimming cost V 6 bases and J 1 base; bases outside gene matches: 12. CDR1 is SQVTM and CDR2 is ANQGSEA in the germline V gene. The CDR3 protein is CSVGRRGGSSYEQYF. The CDR3 DNA sequence: TGCAGCGTCGGTAGGCGGGGCGGGAGTTCCTACGAGCAGTACTTC.

This chain uses TRBV12-3 or TRBV12-4 with TRBJ1-4, with D hard to call. The CDR3 consists of 13 residues. V lost 10 bases and J lost 4, with 13 bases in between. CDR3 sequence (DNA): TGTGCCACTCGACAAGAGGTTAATGAAAAACTGTTTTTT. Translating gives CATRQEVNEKLFF.

The CDR3 sequence: CASSSTWNSPLHF. The CDR3, as DNA: TGTGCCAGCAGTTCCACATGGAATTCACCCCTCCACTTT. The chain uses TRBV27 and TRBJ1-6, with D unclear. The CDR3 has 13 residues. Germline values: CDR1 MNHEY, CDR2 SMNVEV (reference sequence). V lost 4 bases and J 7 bases, leaving 8 bases between the germline ends.

As for this clonotype: A single base separates this from a much larger clone, so it may be a read error. The CDR3 is CARSPPGHPYQETQYF. The CDR3 DNA sequence: TGTGCCCGCAGCCCCCCTGGACACCCGTACCAAGAGACCCAGTACTTC. The rearrangement links TRBV7-2 to TRBJ2-5, with a tentative D call TRBD1 (5 bases). CDR3 length equals 16 residues. Germline assignment: CDR1 SGHTA and CDR2 FQGNSA.

Comments on this clonotype: A much larger clone differs by one base, so this may be a read error. The V call is TRBV7-2, the J call TRBJ2-5; 13 bases map to TRBD2. The end of the DNA fits TRBJ2-7 better, so the J call may be wrong. Germline V gene lookup returns CDR1 SGHTA and CDR2 FQGNSA. This CDR3 is built from 16 residues. The DNA for the CDR3 is TGTGCCAACAGCTTAGGACTAGCGGGAGCCTCGGGCGAGCAGTACTTC. Protein sequence: CANSLGLAGASGEQYF.

This clonotype was found a few times. The chain uses TRBV12-3 or TRBV12-4 and TRBJ2-3, with D unresolved. The CDR3 sequence is 12 residues long. V lost 1 base, J lost 14 bases, and 13 bases lay in between. The chain's CDR3 is CASSLGVGYAYF. The CDR3, as DNA: TGTGCCAGCAGTTTAGGGGTAGGGTACGCGTATTTT.

This chain uses TRBV7-9 with TRBJ1-5; D may be TRBD1 (5 bases). CDR1 and CDR2 (germline): SEHNR, FQNEAQ (reference sequence). CDR3 length equals 16 residues. The germline V and J ends were trimmed by 4 bases and 5 bases, with 18 bases remaining between them. CDR3 in DNA: TGTGCCAGCAGCTCCTGGGGGGGGGGAAACTATCAGCCCCAGCATTTT. It yields the protein CASSSWGGGNYQPQHF.

A few counts support this clonotype. The gene calls are TRBV7-9 and TRBJ2-1; TRBD2 matches at 13 bases. V shed 4 bases, J shed 7 bases, and the junction held 13 bases outside the gene matches. Germline CDR1 and CDR2: SEHNR and FQNEAQ (reference sequence). The CDR3 is 18 residues long. CDR3 nucleotide sequence: TGTGCCAGCAGCTCGCAACCTGGGACTAGCGGGACAAGGAATGAGCAGTTCTTC. Translating it yields CASSSQPGTSGTRNEQFF.

This chain joins TRBV6-5 and TRBJ2-7; the match to TRBD1 covers 12 bases. Germline trimming cut 5 bases from V and 2 bases from J; bases unmatched to any gene: 10. The CDR3 spans 17 residues. The V gene's germline CDR1 is MNHEY and CDR2 SVGAGI. CDR3 sequence: CASSTLPGTGGTYEQYF. CDR3 nucleotide sequence: TGTGCCAGCAGTACTCTCCCCGGGACAGGGGGCACCTACGAGCAGTACTTC.

The chain recombines TRBV27 with TRBJ1-2; D gene unclear. V was trimmed by 3 bases and J by 2 bases, leaving 13 bases between them. CDR1 MNHEY and CDR2 SMNVEV come from the germline V gene (reference sequence). The CDR3 extends over 15 amino acids. CDR3 sequence: CASSFSGISNYGYTF. The CDR3 coding sequence is TGTGCCAGCAGTTTTTCTGGGATATCGAACTATGGCTACACCTTC.

The chain carries TRBV29-1 and TRBJ1-2, with D possibly matching TRBD1 (6 bases). This CDR3 has 15 residues. CDR1 and CDR2 from the germline V gene are SQVTM and ANQGSEA. V was pared by 6 bases and J by 4 bases, with 21 bases between. CDR3 in amino acids: CSVEPQGMGSYGYTF. Here the CDR3 DNA reads TGCAGCGTCGAACCACAGGGAATGGGTTCCTATGGCTACACCTTC. The full variable domain, with the rest looked up from reference TRBV29-1 and TRBJ1-2, is SAVISQKPSRDICQRGTSLTIQCQVDSQVTMMFWYRQQPGQSLTLIATANQGSEATYESGFVIDKFPISRPNLTFSTLTVSNMSPEDSSIYLCSVEPQGMGSYGYTFGSGTRLTVV.

This clonotype appeared a single time. V gene TRBV6-1 combines with J gene TRBJ2-6; TRBD1 might be the D (5 bases). Trimming cost V 6 bases and J 3 bases, with 9 bases left between them. This CDR3 has 14 residues. CDR1 is MNHNS, CDR2 SASEGT, per germline. The CDR3 coding sequence is TGTGCCAGCAGAGTCGGACATGGGGCCAACGTCCTGACTTTC. Amino acid sequence: CASRVGHGANVLTF.

The chain carries TRBV12-3 or TRBV12-4 and TRBJ2-4; possibly TRBD2 for D (6 bases). The J call may be mistaken, given a closer DNA end match to TRBJ2-7. This CDR3 is 15 amino acids long. DNA for the CDR3: TGTGCCAGCAGTTTCCGAGCTAGCGAGGTTTCCGAGCAGTACTTC. Residues: CASSFRASEVSEQYF.

The chain couples TRBV9 to TRBJ1-2; no firm D call. The germline gives CDR1 SGDLS, CDR2 YYNGEE. CDR3 size: 13 residues. Trimming left V 4 bases short and J 8 bases short, with 15 bases between. CDR3 sequence reads: CASSYGSLQGYTF. As DNA, the CDR3 is TGTGCCAGCAGCTACGGGTCCCTACAGGGCTACACCTTC. Drawing the rest from reference TRBV9 and TRBJ1-2, the complete variable domain is DSGVTQTPKHLITATGQRVTLRCSPRSGDLSVYWYQQSLDQGLQFLIQYYNGEERAKGNILERFSAQQFPDLHSELNLSSLELGDSALYFCASSYGSLQGYTFGSGTRLTVV.

The CDR3 coding sequence is TGTGCCAGCAGTTTTAAGAGTTTTGGGGATGAGCAGTTCTTC. Protein: CASSFKSFGDEQFF. The chain uses TRBV12-3 or TRBV12-4 and TRBJ2-1; D gene unclear. Deletions cut 3 bases from V and 8 bases from J, with 14 bases between. The CDR3 totals 14 residues.

This chain links TRBV6-6 with TRBJ2-5, with a possible D match to TRBD1 (6 bases). Trimming removed 2 bases from V and 5 bases from J, with 12 bases in between. This CDR3 has 14 residues. Germline lookup yields CDR1 MNHNY and CDR2 SVGAGI (reference sequence). CDR3 nucleotides: TGTGCCAGCAGTTACACGGACAGAAAGGAGACCCAGTACTTC. The encoded protein is CASSYTDRKETQYF.

The chain carries TRBV5-4 and TRBJ2-1; tentatively, D is TRBD2 (5 bases). Trimming took off 0 bases at V and 7 bases at J, with 17 bases between the two ends. The germline CDR1 and CDR2 sequences are SGHNT and YYREEE (reference sequence). CDR3 length: 16 amino acids. The CDR3 protein is CASSLEGALRGNEQFF. The CDR3 nucleotides are TGTGCCAGCAGCTTGGAGGGCGCACTGCGAGGGAATGAGCAGTTCTTC.

The J gene is TRBJ2-2, the V gene TRBV28; D is uncertain. The CDR3 totals 14 residues. Between the trimmed V and J ends, which lost 2 bases and 4 bases, there was a span of 8 bases. Per germline, CDR1 MDHEN and CDR2 SYDVKM. The CDR3 DNA is TGTGCCAGCAGTTTAATCCAAGGCACCGGGGAGCTGTTTTTT. Amino acids: CASSLIQGTGELFF.

The chain has TRBV7-2 and TRBJ2-3; 13 bases are shared with TRBD2. Germline assignment: CDR1 SGHTA and CDR2 FQGNSA. CDR3 size: 16 residues. The V and J ends lost 5 bases and 14 bases, in that order; junction bases with no gene match: 16. The CDR3 sequence: CASSRGLAGVRRYAYF. The DNA for the CDR3 is TGTGCCAGCAGCCGAGGACTAGCGGGAGTCAGGAGATACGCGTATTTT.

The genes are TRBV28 and TRBJ2-6; D is unresolved. V was shortened by 1 base and J by 0 bases, with 7 bases between the two germline ends. This CDR3 is 16 amino acids long. Germline V CDR1 and CDR2: MDHEN, SYDVKM. The CDR3 region has the DNA TGTGCCAGCAGTTTATCCCGTAACTCTGGGGCCAACGTCCTGACTTTC. Protein product: CASSLSRNSGANVLTF.

The chain couples TRBV3-1 to TRBJ1-4, with D maybe TRBD1 (5 bases). CDR3 length: 13 amino acids. Germline loops: CDR1 LGHDT, CDR2 YNNKEL (reference sequence). V was trimmed by 2 bases and J by 7 bases, leaving 8 bases between them. CDR3 nucleotides: TGTGCCAGCAGCCAAACGGGGGGTGAAAAACTGTTTTTT. It translates to CASSQTGGEKLFF. Variable domain in full (rest from reference TRBV3-1 and TRBJ1-4): DTAVSQTPKYLVTQMGNDKSIKCEQNLGHDTMYWYKQDSKKFLKIMFSYNNKELIINETVPNRFSPKSPDKAHLNLHINSLELGDSAVYFCASSQTGGEKLFFGSGTQLSVL.

V and J are TRBV4-1 and TRBJ2-7; 7 positions agree with TRBD2. With V trimmed by 5 bases and J by 3 bases, 13 bases remained unmatched. The CDR3 extends over 16 amino acids. In germline, CDR1 is MGHRA, CDR2 YSYEKL. The CDR3 sequence is CASSSRSGASGYEQYF. The CDR3 region has the DNA TGCGCCAGCAGCTCAAGGAGCGGAGCTAGCGGCTACGAGCAGTACTTC.

The chain uses TRBV7-9 and TRBJ2-1; TRBD1 might be the D (6 bases). Trimming cost V 3 bases and J 8 bases, with 17 bases left between them. This CDR3 is 15 amino acids long. The germline V gene encodes CDR1 SEHNR and CDR2 FQNEAQ (reference sequence). The CDR3 region is CASSFVQGSDDEQFF. Written as DNA, the CDR3 is TGTGCCAGCAGCTTCGTACAGGGTTCCGACGATGAGCAGTTCTTC.